This TCR beta chain was captured in a study of CD8 T cells in ankylosing spondylitis. One entry per CDR3 protein, called by TCRdb with MiXCR from the 5' RACE reads. The data hold around 250,000 distinct CDR3 sequences, with about 10% observed a single time. This clonotype occurred many times. The CDR3 has 14 residues. Germline CDR1 reads LGHNA; CDR2 reads YNFKEQ. Trimming took off 0 bases at V and 5 bases at J, with 11 bases between the two ends. Specimen: blood, either unsorted or a sorted T cell fraction (not recorded which). The sequence was collected from a male donor with ankylosing spondylitis or in good health (not recorded which). The chain uses TRBV4-2 and TRBJ2-7; no clear D gene. The CDR3 spells CASSQDLNSHEQYF. Written as DNA, the CDR3 is TGTGCCAGCAGCCAAGACCTCAATTCCCACGAGCAGTACTTC.